This is a list of T cell receptor beta chains from one sample in a study of early T cells in non-severe SARS-CoV-2 infection. TCRdb called the 5' RACE reads again in MiXCR, with one record for every CDR3 protein. This table has tens of thousands of distinct CDR3 sequences, about 7.4% appearing once. Sequenced material: whole blood, taken at baseline. The receptors come from an adult who was a healthcare worker with PCR-confirmed SARS-CoV-2 infection or an uninfected control (not recorded which). The conserved cysteine and the conserved F or W are not part of the CDR3 here. D genes are given only for firm matches.

>TRBD2|TRBV12-5
ASGLVSSGGYEQY
>NA|TRBV20-1
SAREQVLSPLH
>TRBD1|TRBV11-2
ASSWDRGTDTQY
>TRBD1|TRBV5-1
ASSPGGKGYGYT
>NA|TRBV20-1
SARPQESYEQY
>NA|TRBV7-2
ASSLARLGNSPLH
>NA|TRBV5-5
ASSLEGRAYEQY
>NA|TRBV19
ASTNGGVQQPQH
>TRBD2|TRBV10-2
ASSESIFERGYNEQF
>NA|TRBV27
ASSLDSSSYEQY
>NA|TRBV30
AWTRGRNEQY
>NA|TRBV7-6
ASSSEAAEEETQY
>NA|TRBV12-3/TRBV12-4
ASRISGITRDPNTGELF
>TRBD1|TRBV6-5
ASSYSQGARMNTEAF
>NA|TRBV27
ASSSGNFRGLDTQY
>NA|TRBV20-1
SARKSAGTHGETQY
>NA|TRBV5-4
ASSLPGSAYNEQF
>TRBD1|TRBV6-1
ASSRSMTGVFTGANVLT
>NA|TRBV6-6
ASSREIAAKNIQY
>NA|TRBV28
ASSLPKQETQY
>TRBD1|TRBV15
ATSDRDSPYEQY
>NA|TRBV7-2
ASSLAPGANTEAF
>NA|TRBV7-9
ASSPNSFPGGYT
>NA|TRBV11-2
ASSPTVETQY
>TRBD1|TRBV11-2
ASLLGQRNEQF
>NA|TRBV18
ASSPPSGRLDEKLF
>NA|TRBV20-1
SARVSTDTQY
>TRBD1|TRBV11-2
ASSLRQGRNEQF
>NA|TRBV20-1
SARDGDQPQH
>NA|TRBV6-5
ASSQRTGSGYT
>TRBD1|TRBV6-1
ASSDRQGYYGYT
>TRBD2|TRBV6-4
ASSDSSGDYNEQF
>NA|TRBV2
ASSVEAYIQY
>TRBD1|TRBV2
AGGRQGAGSPLH
>NA|TRBV12-3/TRBV12-4
ASSLSPEKLF
>TRBD1|TRBV20-1
SASGQETYNEQF
>NA|TRBV12-3/TRBV12-4
ASSPQGLGETQY
>NA|TRBV7-9
ASSLGGETGSGYT
>TRBD2|TRBV5-1
ASSWTSGGLDTQY
>NA|TRBV12-3/TRBV12-4
ASSSGVMGGANVLT
>TRBD1|TRBV18
ASSGTGGAAYEQY
>NA|TRBV12-3/TRBV12-4
ASSPGTSAPETQY
>NA|TRBV6-1
ASSEGTGRAQY
>NA|TRBV20-1
SARQLRVETGELF
>TRBD1|TRBV9
ASSAGGTGELF
>NA|TRBV2
ASSVNPRESSVTDTQY
>TRBD1|TRBV11-2
ASSPSGTGSYEQY
>TRBD2|TRBV10-3
AIRTGTSGGEQF
>NA|TRBV5-1
ASSPTGQVNEQF
>TRBD1|TRBV7-9
ASSSGTAYNSPLH
>TRBD1|TRBV9
ASSVGEGAVYEQY
>NA|TRBV29-1
SVYVGETQY
>NA|TRBV7-9
ASSLGNQPQH
>NA|TRBV29-1
SVDRWSGREEKLF
>NA|TRBV27
ASSYLGGQKY